A selection of T cell receptor beta chains follows, all from one sample in a study of Graves' ophthalmopathy and Graves' hyperthyroidism. One entry per CDR3 protein, called by TCRdb with MiXCR from the multiplex PCR reads. Here the sample spans about 550,000 distinct CDR3 sequences, 39% being singletons. The sequencing input was peripheral blood or thyroid tissue (not recorded which). The receptors shown here come from an adult man with Graves' hyperthyroidism. CDR3s include the opening cysteine and the closing phenylalanine or tryptophan. D genes are given only for firm matches. For some rows the clone size is stated as once, few or many, or as a class when expanded; others skip it.

v_call: TRBV2
d_call: -
clone_size: -
j_call: TRBJ2-5
cdr3_aa: CASSAPGAVKRMDLFF
cdr3_nt: TGTGCCAGCAGTGCCCCCGGGGCCGTCAAGAGGATGGATCTGTTCTTC

v_call: TRBV9
d_call: -
clone_size: many
j_call: TRBJ1-1
cdr3_aa: CASSVGLGWNTEAFF
cdr3_nt: TGTGCCAGCAGCGTAGGGTTGGGGTGGAACACTGAAGCTTTCTTT

v_call: TRBV11-2
d_call: -
clone_size: many
j_call: TRBJ2-7
cdr3_aa: CASSSGQTTYEQYF
cdr3_nt: TGTGCCAGCAGCTCCGGACAAACAACCTACGAGCAGTACTTC

v_call: TRBV2
d_call: -
clone_size: many
j_call: TRBJ2-7
cdr3_aa: CASSVPPYEQYF
cdr3_nt: TGTGCCAGCAGTGTCCCTCCCTACGAGCAGTACTTC

v_call: TRBV19
d_call: -
clone_size: few
j_call: TRBJ1-1
cdr3_aa: CASSTDSYTEAFF
cdr3_nt: TGTGCCAGTAGTACAGACAGTTACACTGAAGCTTTCTTT

v_call: TRBV4-2
d_call: -
clone_size: many
j_call: TRBJ1-2
cdr3_aa: CASSQDRGVYGYTF
cdr3_nt: TGTGCCAGCAGCCAAGATAGAGGGGTCTATGGCTACACCTTC

v_call: TRBV6-6
d_call: TRBD1
clone_size: -
j_call: TRBJ2-6
cdr3_aa: CASSYGVGTGTGASGANVLTF
cdr3_nt: TGTGCCAGCAGTTACGGGGTAGGGACCGGGACAGGCGCCTCTGGGGCCAACGTCCTGACTTTC

v_call: TRBV15
d_call: TRBD2
clone_size: many
j_call: TRBJ2-7
cdr3_aa: CATSRDKGTIEQYF
cdr3_nt: TGTGCCACCAGCAGAGATAAGGGGACTATCGAGCAGTACTTC

v_call: TRBV10-2
d_call: -
clone_size: many
j_call: TRBJ2-7
cdr3_aa: CASRANWEQYF
cdr3_nt: TGCGCCAGCAGGGCGAACTGGGAGCAGTACTTC

v_call: TRBV13
d_call: -
clone_size: many
j_call: TRBJ2-5
cdr3_aa: CASSPPRTSKQETQYF
cdr3_nt: TGTGCCAGCAGCCCTCCGCGTACTAGCAAGCAAGAGACCCAGTACTTC

v_call: TRBV5-1
d_call: -
clone_size: -
j_call: TRBJ1-3
cdr3_aa: CASSLGVDGNTIYF
cdr3_nt: TGCGCCAGCAGCTTGGGGGTGGACGGAAACACCATATATTTT

v_call: TRBV6-5
d_call: TRBD2
clone_size: -
j_call: TRBJ2-5
cdr3_aa: CASSYSQRGLAGGETQYF
cdr3_nt: TGTGCCAGCAGTTACTCCCAACGCGGACTAGCGGGAGGGGAGACCCAGTACTTC

v_call: TRBV10-2
d_call: TRBD1
clone_size: -
j_call: TRBJ2-7
cdr3_aa: CASSPYRTGNYEQYF
cdr3_nt: TGTGCCAGCTCACCCTACCGGACAGGGAACTACGAGCAGTACTTC

v_call: TRBV2
d_call: TRBD1
clone_size: many
j_call: TRBJ1-4
cdr3_aa: CASSYYRGEEKLFF
cdr3_nt: TGTGCCAGCAGCTACTACAGGGGTGAAGAAAAACTGTTTTTT

v_call: TRBV19
d_call: TRBD2
clone_size: few
j_call: TRBJ2-5
cdr3_aa: CASSSGIWTSGEQETQYF
cdr3_nt: TGTGCCAGTAGTTCCGGGATTTGGACTAGCGGGGAACAAGAGACCCAGTACTTC

v_call: TRBV5-1
d_call: -
clone_size: -
j_call: TRBJ1-1
cdr3_aa: CASSSRPGNTEAFF
cdr3_nt: TGCGCCAGCAGCTCAAGACCAGGGAACACTGAAGCTTTCTTT

v_call: TRBV7-2
d_call: -
clone_size: -
j_call: TRBJ2-5
cdr3_aa: CASSLGGQKTQYF
cdr3_nt: TGTGCCAGCAGCTTAGGGGGACAAAAGACCCAGTACTTC

v_call: TRBV29-1
d_call: -
clone_size: few
j_call: TRBJ2-3
cdr3_aa: CSVAGRLDQSTDTQYF
cdr3_nt: TGCAGCGTTGCCGGGCGGCTCGACCAAAGCACAGATACGCAGTATTTT

v_call: TRBV10-3
d_call: -
clone_size: -
j_call: TRBJ1-6
cdr3_aa: CAISDSLTGGNSPLHF
cdr3_nt: TGTGCCATCAGTGATTCACTAACCGGGGGCAATTCACCCCTCCACTTT

v_call: TRBV6-5
d_call: TRBD1
clone_size: many
j_call: TRBJ1-1
cdr3_aa: CASSYSLGQENTEAFF
cdr3_nt: TGTGCCAGCAGTTACTCGTTGGGACAGGAGAACACTGAAGCTTTCTTT

v_call: TRBV20-1
d_call: -
clone_size: few
j_call: TRBJ2-7
cdr3_aa: CSARGRDPYEQYF
cdr3_nt: TGCAGTGCTAGAGGCCGGGATCCTTACGAGCAGTACTTC

v_call: TRBV29-1
d_call: -
clone_size: -
j_call: TRBJ2-7
cdr3_aa: CSVLLSGEQYF
cdr3_nt: TGCAGCGTGCTGCTGTCCGGTGAGCAGTACTTC

v_call: TRBV6-5
d_call: TRBD1
clone_size: -
j_call: TRBJ1-4
cdr3_aa: CASSSRTGREDEKLFF
cdr3_nt: TGTGCCAGCAGTTCCCGGACAGGGCGAGAGGATGAAAAACTGTTTTTT

v_call: TRBV7-9
d_call: -
clone_size: many
j_call: TRBJ1-4
cdr3_aa: CASSNTMEILNEKLFF
cdr3_nt: TGTGCCAGCAGCAACACGATGGAGATTCTTAATGAAAAACTGTTTTTT

v_call: TRBV4-1
d_call: TRBD2
clone_size: many
j_call: TRBJ2-5
cdr3_aa: CASSQETSGVQETQYF
cdr3_nt: TGCGCCAGCAGCCAAGAGACTAGCGGGGTGCAAGAGACCCAGTACTTC

v_call: TRBV29-1
d_call: -
clone_size: -
j_call: TRBJ2-7
cdr3_aa: CSVAGVVEQYF
cdr3_nt: TGCAGCGTTGCAGGAGTCGTCGAGCAGTACTTC

v_call: TRBV7-6
d_call: TRBD1
clone_size: -
j_call: TRBJ1-4
cdr3_aa: CASSFRDRGDYATNEKLFF
cdr3_nt: TGTGCCAGCAGCTTCCGGGACAGGGGGGACTATGCAACTAATGAAAAACTGTTTTTT

v_call: TRBV7-2
d_call: -
clone_size: few
j_call: TRBJ2-1
cdr3_aa: CASSFLGAQFF
cdr3_nt: TGTGCCAGCAGCTTTTTAGGGGCGCAGTTCTTC

v_call: TRBV7-9
d_call: -
clone_size: -
j_call: TRBJ1-4
cdr3_aa: CASGYTTGNEKLFF
cdr3_nt: TGTGCCAGCGGCTATACTACAGGGAATGAAAAACTGTTTTTT